This entry lists 8 T cell receptor beta chains sequenced from one sample in a study of blood T cells in healthy people across ages (dated by TCRdb to 2015 to 2017). The method was 5' RACE. Sequenced on an Illumina HiSeq 2500. A second PCR of roughly 7 to 11 cycles was performed with a sample-barcoded 5' primer and a J-beta primer mix. The public reads were reanalyzed by TCRdb: fastp trimming at Q25, MiXCR alignment, in-frame beta chains only. Entries that share a CDR3 protein sequence are merged under the most common genes and DNA. The sample includes some 1,500,000 distinct CDR3 sequences, with under 55% observed a single time. Approximately 4.1% of the sample lies in the top ten. Sequenced: blood. These receptors all stem from a woman aged 18-29 years in good health.

The V and J genes are TRBV20-1 and TRBJ2-5; D uncertain. CDR1 is DFQATT, CDR2 SNEGSKA, per germline (reference sequence). The V gene lost 0 bases and the J gene lost 1 base, with 12 bases spanning the gap. The CDR3 consists of 15 residues. CDR3 bases: TGCAGTGCTAGAGATGGACGGATCCCCCAAGAGACCCAGTACTTC. Translated, it gives CSARDGRIPQETQYF.

This clonotype came up a few times. In DNA, the CDR3 is TGTGCCAGCAGCCAAGCAGGGGGCCAGAACGAGCAGTACTTC. It specifies CASSQAGGQNEQYF. This chain uses TRBV4-2 with TRBJ2-7; 8 bases are shared with TRBD1. This CDR3 contains 14 residues. V shed 1 base, J shed 5 bases, and the junction held 4 bases outside the gene matches. CDR1 and CDR2 from the germline V gene are LGHNA and YNFKEQ.

The chain uses TRBV20-1 and TRBJ2-1; 12 bases agree with TRBD2. CDR1 and CDR2 from the germline V gene are DFQATT and SNEGSKA (reference sequence). V shed 4 bases, J shed 8 bases, and the junction held 9 bases outside the gene matches. This CDR3 contains 15 residues. CDR3 bases: TGCAGTGCTACACGACCGACTAGCGGGAGCTATGAGCAGTTCTTC. Translation: CSATRPTSGSYEQFF.

The table lists this clonotype with a few counts. This chain connects TRBV29-1 to TRBJ1-1; TRBD1 is a possible D gene (5 bases). Trimming left V 4 bases short and J 1 base short, with 10 bases between. The CDR3 has 13 amino acids. CDR1 SQVTM and CDR2 ANQGSEA come from the germline V gene. CDR3 nucleotides: TGCAGCGTTGTGGGACGGTCGAACACTGAAGCTTTCTTT. It encodes CSVVGRSNTEAFF.

The table lists this clonotype with a few counts. The chain has TRBV29-1 and TRBJ2-3, with D unclear. In germline, CDR1 is SQVTM, CDR2 ANQGSEA. With 1 base removed from V and 2 bases from J, the gap between germline ends came to 10 bases. The CDR3 covers 14 residues. The CDR3 spells CSVEVRGYTDTQYF. The CDR3 DNA follows: TGCAGCGTTGAAGTAAGAGGTTACACAGATACGCAGTATTTT.

This clonotype has a count of ten or more. The V gene is TRBV4-3, the J gene TRBJ2-3; D may be TRBD1 or TRBD2 (5 bases each). V dropped 4 bases and J dropped 6 bases, with 23 bases sitting between them. The CDR3 length is 17 residues. The V gene's germline CDR1 is LGHNA and CDR2 YSLEER. CDR3 nucleotide sequence: TGCGCCAGCAGCCTTCTAATAGTGACTCAAGAGGGGGATACGCAGTATTTT. It codes for CASSLLIVTQEGDTQYF.

The table lists this clonotype with a few counts. This sequence joins TRBV4-3 and TRBJ1-1; D gene unclear. This CDR3 has 15 amino acids. The V gene's germline CDR1 is LGHNA and CDR2 YSLEER. The V gene lost 0 bases and the J gene lost 5 bases, with 13 bases spanning the gap. The CDR3 coding sequence is TGCGCCAGCAGCCAAGATTACAGCTTGAGAACTGAAGCTTTCTTT. Protein sequence: CASSQDYSLRTEAFF.

CDR3 bases: TGTGCCAGCAGCTTAGGGACCCTAGCGGGGGGCCAGGGAGATACGCAGTATTTT. Translated: CASSLGTLAGGQGDTQYF. The chain links TRBV7-2 to TRBJ2-3, with 11 bases matching TRBD2. The CDR3 extends over 18 amino acids. CDR1 is SGHTA, CDR2 FQGNSA, per germline. J lost 5 bases, V lost 1 base, and 11 bases had no gene match.